The present TCR beta chain was sequenced within a study of CD8 T cells in ankylosing spondylitis (dated by TCRdb to the late 2010s). Concerning the study at large: T cell receptor beta repertoires were profiled in healthy donors and ankylosing spondylitis patients so that disease-linked TCR variants could be found. The full study cohort comprised approximately 23 ankylosing spondylitis patients and over a hundred healthy donors. Peripheral blood was sampled, and synovial fluid was additionally collected from ankylosing spondylitis patients. The paper as a whole reports these results and caveats: Significant enrichment of the disease-linked clones was reported in matched synovial fluid samples from ankylosing spondylitis patients. Some of the motif variants had been reported before in the synovial fluid and blood of reactive arthritis patients, a finding that suggests common disease-initiation mechanisms. A TCR beta motif of seven or eight highly homologous amino acid variants appeared characteristic of blood from ankylosing spondylitis patients. The disease-linked clones had a CD8+ phenotype and were found at relatively low frequencies in peripheral blood.

There are 14 amino acids in the CDR3, from cysteine to phenylalanine inclusive. The sequence is cut down to CDR3 DNA, 42 bases in frame from base 1. The CDR1 and CDR2 encoded by the germline V gene are ENHRY and SYGVKD. V is shortened by 6 bases, J by 4 bases, and the region joining them spans 12 bases. The run used an Illumina HiSeq 2500. Quantitative 5'-RACE with molecular barcodes was the method used to prepare the TCR beta libraries. The authors' pipeline ran thus. To identify disease-linked TCR variants, a new computational method was used, one built on a probabilistic model of VDJ rearrangement. TCRdb reanalyzed the raw reads on its own, using fastp at Q25 for trimming and MiXCR for clone calling, and kept in-frame beta chains. Identical CDR3 proteins give one entry, which carries the most common genes and DNA. These V and J calls rely on TCRdb rather than the paper's analysis. The sample table records hundreds of thousands of distinct CDR3 sequences; 10% to 15% of these occur just once. The ten largest make up roughly 0.51% of the sample.

As for this clonotype: No antigen is known for it. Nothing much larger sits one base from this clone, and base qualities are not available.

The material sequenced was blood, either unsorted or a sorted T cell fraction (not recorded which). This clonotype was obtained from a male donor with ankylosing spondylitis. Recombination connected TRBV10-3 to TRBJ1-4; TRBD1 is a possible D gene, resting on 6 matching bases. Here is the DNA: TGTGCCATCAGCGGACAGAGGGATAATGAAAAACTGTTTTTT. Translated, it reads CAISGQRDNEKLFF.